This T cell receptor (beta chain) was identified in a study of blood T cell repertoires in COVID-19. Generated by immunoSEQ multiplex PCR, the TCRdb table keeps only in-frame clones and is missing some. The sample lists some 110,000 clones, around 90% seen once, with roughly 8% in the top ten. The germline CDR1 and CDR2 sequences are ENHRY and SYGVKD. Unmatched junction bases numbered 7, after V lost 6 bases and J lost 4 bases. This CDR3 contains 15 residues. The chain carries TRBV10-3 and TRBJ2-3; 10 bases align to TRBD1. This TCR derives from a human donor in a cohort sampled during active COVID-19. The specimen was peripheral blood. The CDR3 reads CAIRTGQGRADTQYF. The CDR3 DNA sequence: TGTGCCATCAGGACGGGACAGGGGAGGGCAGATACGCAGTATTTT.